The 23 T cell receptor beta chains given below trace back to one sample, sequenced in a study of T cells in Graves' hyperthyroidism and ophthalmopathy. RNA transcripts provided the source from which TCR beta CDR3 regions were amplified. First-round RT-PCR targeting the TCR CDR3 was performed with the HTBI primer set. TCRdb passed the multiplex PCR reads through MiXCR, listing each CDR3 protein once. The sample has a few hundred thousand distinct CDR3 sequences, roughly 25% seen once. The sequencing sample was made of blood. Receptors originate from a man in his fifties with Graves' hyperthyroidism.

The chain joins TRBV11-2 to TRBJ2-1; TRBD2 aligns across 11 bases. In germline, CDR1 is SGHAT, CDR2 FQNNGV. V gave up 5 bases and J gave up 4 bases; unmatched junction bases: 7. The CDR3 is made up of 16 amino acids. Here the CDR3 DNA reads TGTGCCAGCAGCCTTCTGACTAGCGGGAAATACAATGAGCAGTTCTTC. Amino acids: CASSLLTSGKYNEQFF.

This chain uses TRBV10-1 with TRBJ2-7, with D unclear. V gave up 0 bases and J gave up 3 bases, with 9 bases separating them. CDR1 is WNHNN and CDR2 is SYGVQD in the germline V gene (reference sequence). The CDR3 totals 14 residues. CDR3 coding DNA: TGCGCCAGCAGTGAGTCTTTGTGGGGCTACGAGCAGTACTTC. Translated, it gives CASSESLWGYEQYF.

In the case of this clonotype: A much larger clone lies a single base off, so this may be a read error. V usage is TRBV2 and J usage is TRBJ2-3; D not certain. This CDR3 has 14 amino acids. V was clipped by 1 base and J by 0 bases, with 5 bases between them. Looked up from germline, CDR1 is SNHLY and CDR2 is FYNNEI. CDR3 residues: CASSEGFSTDTQYF. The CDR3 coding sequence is TGTGCCAGCAGTGAAGGGTTTAGCACAGATACGCAGTATTTT. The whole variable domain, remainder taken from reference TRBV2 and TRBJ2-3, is EPEVTQTPSHQVTQMGQEVILRCVPISNHLYFYWYRQILGQKVEFLVSFYNNEISEKSEIFDDQFSVERPDGSNFTLKIRSTKLEDSAMYFCASSEGFSTDTQYFGPGTRLTVL.

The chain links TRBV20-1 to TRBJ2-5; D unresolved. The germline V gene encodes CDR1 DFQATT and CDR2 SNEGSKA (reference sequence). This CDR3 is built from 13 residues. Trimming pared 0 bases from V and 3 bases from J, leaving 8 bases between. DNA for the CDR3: TGCAGTGCTAGAGATGGTGGGAAAGAGACCCAGTACTTC. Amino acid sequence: CSARDGGKETQYF.

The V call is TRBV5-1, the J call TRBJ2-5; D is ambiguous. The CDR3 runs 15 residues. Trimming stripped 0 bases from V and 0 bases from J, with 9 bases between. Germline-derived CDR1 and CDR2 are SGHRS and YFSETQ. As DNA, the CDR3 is TGCGCCAGCAGCTTGGCGGTCAGCTACCAAGAGACCCAGTACTTC. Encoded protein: CASSLAVSYQETQYF.

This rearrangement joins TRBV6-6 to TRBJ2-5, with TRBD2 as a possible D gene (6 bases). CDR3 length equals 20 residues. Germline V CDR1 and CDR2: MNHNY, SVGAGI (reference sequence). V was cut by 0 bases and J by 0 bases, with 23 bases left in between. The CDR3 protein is CASSYSIDPPARDYQETQYF. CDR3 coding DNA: TGTGCCAGCAGTTACTCGATCGACCCACCAGCTCGGGACTACCAAGAGACCCAGTACTTC.

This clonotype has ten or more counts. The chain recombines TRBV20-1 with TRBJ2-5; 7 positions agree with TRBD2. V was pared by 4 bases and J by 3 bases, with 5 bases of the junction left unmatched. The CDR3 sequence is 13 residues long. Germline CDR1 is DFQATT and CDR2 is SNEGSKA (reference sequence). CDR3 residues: CSANGRGKETQYF. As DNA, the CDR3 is TGCAGTGCTAACGGGCGGGGGAAAGAGACCCAGTACTTC.

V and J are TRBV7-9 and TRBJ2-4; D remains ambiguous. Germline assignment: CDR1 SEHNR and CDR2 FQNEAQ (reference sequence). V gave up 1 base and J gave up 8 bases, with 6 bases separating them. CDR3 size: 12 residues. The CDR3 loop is CASSLGTDIQYF. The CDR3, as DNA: TGTGCCAGCAGCTTAGGAACTGACATTCAGTACTTC. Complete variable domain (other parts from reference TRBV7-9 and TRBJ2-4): DTGVSQNPRHKITKRGQNVTFRCDPISEHNRLYWYRQTLGQGPEFLTYFQNEAQLEKSRLLSDRFSAERPKGSFSTLEIQRTEQGDSAMYLCASSLGTDIQYFGAGTRLSVL.

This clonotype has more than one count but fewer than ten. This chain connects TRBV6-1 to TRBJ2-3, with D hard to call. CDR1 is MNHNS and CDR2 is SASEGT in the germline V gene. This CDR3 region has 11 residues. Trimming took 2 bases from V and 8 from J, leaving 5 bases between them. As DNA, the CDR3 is TGTGCCAGCAGTGAACCATCTACGCAGTATTTT. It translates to CASSEPSTQYF.

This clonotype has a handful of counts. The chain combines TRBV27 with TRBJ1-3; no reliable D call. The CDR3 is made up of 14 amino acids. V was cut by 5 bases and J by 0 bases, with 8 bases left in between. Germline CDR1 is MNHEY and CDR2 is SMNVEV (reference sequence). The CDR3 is CASSLKGSGNTIYF. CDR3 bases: TGTGCCAGCAGTCTAAAGGGCTCTGGAAACACCATATATTTT.

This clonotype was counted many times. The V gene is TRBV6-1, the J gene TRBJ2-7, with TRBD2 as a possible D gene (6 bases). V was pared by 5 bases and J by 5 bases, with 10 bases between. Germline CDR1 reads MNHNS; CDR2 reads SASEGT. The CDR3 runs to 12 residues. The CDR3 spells CASSPPSDEQYF. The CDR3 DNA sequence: TGTGCCAGCAGTCCTCCTAGCGACGAGCAGTACTTC.

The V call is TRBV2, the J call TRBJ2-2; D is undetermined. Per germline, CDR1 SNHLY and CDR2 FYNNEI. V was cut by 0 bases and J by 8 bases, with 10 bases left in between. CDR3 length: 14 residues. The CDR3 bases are TGTGCCAGCAGTGAAGCGAGCAGCTTTGGGGAGCTGTTTTTT. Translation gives CASSEASSFGELFF.

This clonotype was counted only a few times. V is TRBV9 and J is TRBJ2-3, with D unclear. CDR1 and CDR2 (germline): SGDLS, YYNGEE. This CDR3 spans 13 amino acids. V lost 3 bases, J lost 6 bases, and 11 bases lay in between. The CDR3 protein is CASSDGVGDTQYF. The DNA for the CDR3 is TGTGCCAGCAGCGACGGAGTAGGGGATACGCAGTATTTT.

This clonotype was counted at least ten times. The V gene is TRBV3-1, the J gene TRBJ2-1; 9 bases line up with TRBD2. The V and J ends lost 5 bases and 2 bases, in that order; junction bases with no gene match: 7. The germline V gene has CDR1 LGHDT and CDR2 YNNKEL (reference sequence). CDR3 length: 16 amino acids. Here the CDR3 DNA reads TGTGCCAGCAGCTACCTAGCGGGACTTACCTACAATGAGCAGTTCTTC. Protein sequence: CASSYLAGLTYNEQFF.

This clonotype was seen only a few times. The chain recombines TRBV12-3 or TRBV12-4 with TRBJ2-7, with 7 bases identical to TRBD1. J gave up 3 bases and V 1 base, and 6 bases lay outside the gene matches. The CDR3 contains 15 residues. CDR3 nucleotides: TGTGCCAGCAGTTTAGGAGGGGGCAGGGGCTACGAGCAGTACTTC. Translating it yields CASSLGGGRGYEQYF.

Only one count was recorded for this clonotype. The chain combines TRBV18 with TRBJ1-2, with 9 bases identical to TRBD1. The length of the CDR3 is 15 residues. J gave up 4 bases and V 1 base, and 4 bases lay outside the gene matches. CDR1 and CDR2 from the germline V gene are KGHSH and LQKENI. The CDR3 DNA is TGTGCCAGCTCACCACAGGGACAGGGATTCTATGGCTACACCTTC. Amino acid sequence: CASSPQGQGFYGYTF.

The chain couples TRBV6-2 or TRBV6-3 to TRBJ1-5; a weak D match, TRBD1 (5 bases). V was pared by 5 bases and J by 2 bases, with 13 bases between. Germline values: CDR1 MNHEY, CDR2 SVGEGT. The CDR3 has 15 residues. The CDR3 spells CASSIDGDGNQPQHF. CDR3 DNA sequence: TGTGCCAGCAGTATCGACGGGGACGGCAATCAGCCCCAGCATTTT.

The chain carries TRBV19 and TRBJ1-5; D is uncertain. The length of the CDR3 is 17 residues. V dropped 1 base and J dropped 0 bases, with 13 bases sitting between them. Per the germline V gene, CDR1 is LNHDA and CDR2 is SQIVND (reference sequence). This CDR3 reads CASSIVSASYSNQPQHF. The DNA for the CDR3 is TGTGCCAGTAGTATAGTGTCGGCCAGTTATAGCAATCAGCCCCAGCATTTT. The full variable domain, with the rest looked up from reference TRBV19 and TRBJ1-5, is DGGITQSPKYLFRKEGQNVTLSCEQNLNHDAMYWYRQDPGQGLRLIYYSQIVNDFQKGDIAEGYSVSREKKESFPLTVTSAQKNPTAFYLCASSIVSASYSNQPQHFGDGTRLSIL.

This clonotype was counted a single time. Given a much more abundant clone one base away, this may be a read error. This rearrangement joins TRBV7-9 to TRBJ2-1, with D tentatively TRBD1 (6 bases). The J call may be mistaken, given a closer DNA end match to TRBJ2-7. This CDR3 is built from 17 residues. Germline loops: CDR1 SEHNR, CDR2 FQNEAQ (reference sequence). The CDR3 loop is CASSSMYRVGFRNEQYF. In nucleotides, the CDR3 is TGTGCCAGCAGCTCGATGTACAGGGTGGGGTTTCGGAATGAGCAGTACTTC.

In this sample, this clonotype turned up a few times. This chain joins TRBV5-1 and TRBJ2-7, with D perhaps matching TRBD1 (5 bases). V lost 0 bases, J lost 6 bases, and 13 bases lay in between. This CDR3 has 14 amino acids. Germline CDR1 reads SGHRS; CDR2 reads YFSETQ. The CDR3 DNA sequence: TGCGCCAGCAGCTTGGTGGCAGGGCTAGGCGAGCAGTACTTC. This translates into CASSLVAGLGEQYF.

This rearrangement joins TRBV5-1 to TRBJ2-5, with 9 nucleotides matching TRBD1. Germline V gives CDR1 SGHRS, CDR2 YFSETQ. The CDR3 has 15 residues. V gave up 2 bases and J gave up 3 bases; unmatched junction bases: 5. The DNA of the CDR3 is TGCGCCAGCAGCTTAGGGACAGGGAGAGAAGAGACCCAGTACTTC. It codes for CASSLGTGREETQYF.

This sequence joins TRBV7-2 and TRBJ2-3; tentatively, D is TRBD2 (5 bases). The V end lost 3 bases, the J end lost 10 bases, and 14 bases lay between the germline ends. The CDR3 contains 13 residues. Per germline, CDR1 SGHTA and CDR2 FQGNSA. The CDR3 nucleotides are TGTGCCAGCAGCTTCCCGGGAAGCATGGCGCAGTATTTT. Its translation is CASSFPGSMAQYF. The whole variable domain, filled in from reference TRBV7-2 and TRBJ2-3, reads GAGVSQSPSNKVTEKGKDVELRCDPISGHTALYWYRQSLGQGLEFLIYFQGNSAPDKSGLPSDRFSAERTGGSVSTLTIQRTQQEDSAVYLCASSFPGSMAQYFGPGTRLTVL.

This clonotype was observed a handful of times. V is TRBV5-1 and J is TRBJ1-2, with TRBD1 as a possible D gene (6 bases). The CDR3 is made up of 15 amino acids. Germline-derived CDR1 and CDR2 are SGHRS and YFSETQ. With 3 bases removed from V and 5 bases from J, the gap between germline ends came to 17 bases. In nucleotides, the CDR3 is TGCGCCAGCAGCTGGGACCTACAGGGCAATTATGGCTACACCTTC. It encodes CASSWDLQGNYGYTF.